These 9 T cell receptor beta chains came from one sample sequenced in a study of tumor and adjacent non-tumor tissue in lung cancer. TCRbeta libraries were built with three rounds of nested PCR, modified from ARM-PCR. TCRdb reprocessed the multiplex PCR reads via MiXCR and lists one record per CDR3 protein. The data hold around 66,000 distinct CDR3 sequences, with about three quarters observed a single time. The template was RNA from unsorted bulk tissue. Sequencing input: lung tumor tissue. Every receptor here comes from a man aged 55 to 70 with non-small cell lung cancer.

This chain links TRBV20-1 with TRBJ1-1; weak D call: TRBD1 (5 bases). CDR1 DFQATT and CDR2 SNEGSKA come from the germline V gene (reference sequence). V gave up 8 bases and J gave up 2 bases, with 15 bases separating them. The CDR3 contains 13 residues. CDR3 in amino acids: CSTTGRLNTEAFF. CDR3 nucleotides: TGCAGTACAACGGGACGTCTTAACACTGAAGCTTTCTTT.

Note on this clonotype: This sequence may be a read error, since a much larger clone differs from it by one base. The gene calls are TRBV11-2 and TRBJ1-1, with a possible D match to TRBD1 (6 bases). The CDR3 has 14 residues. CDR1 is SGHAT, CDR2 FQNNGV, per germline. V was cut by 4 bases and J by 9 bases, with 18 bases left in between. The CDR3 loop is CASSSQGIGVQAFF. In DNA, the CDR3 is TGTGCCAGCAGCTCACAGGGAATTGGGGTACAAGCTTTCTTT. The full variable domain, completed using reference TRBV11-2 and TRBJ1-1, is EAGVAQSPRYKIIEKRQSVAFWCNPISGHATLYWYQQILGQGPKLLIQFQNNGVVDDSQLPKDRFSAERLKGVDSTLKIQPAKLEDSAVYLCASSSQGIGVQAFFGQGTRLTVV.

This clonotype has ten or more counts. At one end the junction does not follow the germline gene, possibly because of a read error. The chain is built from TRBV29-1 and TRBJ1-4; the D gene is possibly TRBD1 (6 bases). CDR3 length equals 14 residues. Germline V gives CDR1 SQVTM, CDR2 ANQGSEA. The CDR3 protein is CGVEGGDSNEKLFF. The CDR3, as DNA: TGCGGCGTTGAGGGGGGCGACAGTAATGAAAAACTGTTTTTT.

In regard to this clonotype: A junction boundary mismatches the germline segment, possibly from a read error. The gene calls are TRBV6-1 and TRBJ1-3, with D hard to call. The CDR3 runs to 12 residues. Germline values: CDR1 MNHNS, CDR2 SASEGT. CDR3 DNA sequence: TGTTCCAGCACCACCTCTGGAAACACCATATATTTT. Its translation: CSSTTSGNTIYF.

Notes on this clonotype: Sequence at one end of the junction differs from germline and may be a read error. CDR3 DNA: TGTAGCGTTGAAGCAGGGAACATTGAAGCTTTCTTT. Its translation is CSVEAGNIEAFF. The genes are TRBV29-1 and TRBJ1-1; maybe TRBD1 (5 bases). The CDR3 totals 12 residues. The germline gives CDR1 SQVTM, CDR2 ANQGSEA.

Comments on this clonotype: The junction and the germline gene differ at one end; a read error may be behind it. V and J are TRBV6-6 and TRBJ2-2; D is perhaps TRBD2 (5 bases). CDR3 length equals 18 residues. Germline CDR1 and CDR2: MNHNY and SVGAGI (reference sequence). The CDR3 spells CASSTNVLSPSSTGKLFF. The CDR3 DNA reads TGCGCCAGCAGTACGAATGTCCTTTCTCCGTCGAGCACCGGGAAGCTGTTTTTT.

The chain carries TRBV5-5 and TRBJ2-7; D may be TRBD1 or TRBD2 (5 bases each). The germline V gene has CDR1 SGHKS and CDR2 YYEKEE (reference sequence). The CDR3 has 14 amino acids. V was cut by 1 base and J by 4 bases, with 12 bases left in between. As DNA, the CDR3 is TGTGCCAGCAGCTTGAAGACATGGGGGTACGAGCAGTACTTC. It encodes CASSLKTWGYEQYF. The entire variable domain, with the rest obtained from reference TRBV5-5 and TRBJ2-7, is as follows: DAGVTQSPTHLIKTRGQQVTLRCSPISGHKSVSWYQQVLGQGPQFIFQYYEKEERGRGNFPDRFSARQFPNYSSELNVNALLLGDSALYLCASSLKTWGYEQYFGPGTRLTVT.

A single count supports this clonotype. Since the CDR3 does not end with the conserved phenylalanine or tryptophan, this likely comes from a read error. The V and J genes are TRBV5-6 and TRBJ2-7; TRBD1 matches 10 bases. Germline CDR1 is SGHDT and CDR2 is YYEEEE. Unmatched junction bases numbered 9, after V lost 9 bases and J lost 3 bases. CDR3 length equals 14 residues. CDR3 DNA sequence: TGTGCCAACTGCACGGGACAGGGGAGCTACGAGCAGTACTCC. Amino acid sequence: CANCTGQGSYEQYS.

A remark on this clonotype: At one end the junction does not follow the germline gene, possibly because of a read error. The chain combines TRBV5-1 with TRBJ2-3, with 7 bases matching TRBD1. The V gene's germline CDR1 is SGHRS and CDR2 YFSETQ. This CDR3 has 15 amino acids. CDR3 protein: CASSLWDSRTDTQYF. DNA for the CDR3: TGCGCCAGCAGCCTATGGGACAGCAGAACAGATACGCAGTACTTT. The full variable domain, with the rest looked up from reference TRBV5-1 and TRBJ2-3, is KAGVTQTPRYLIKTRGQQVTLSCSPISGHRSVSWYQQTPGQGLQFLFEYFSETQRNKGNFPGRFSGRQFSNSRSEMNVSTLELGDSALYLCASSLWDSRTDTQYFGPGTRLTVL.